This TCR beta chain is drawn from a study of regulatory T cells in long-lasting Graves disease. Findings and caveats of the study: Persistent Graves' patients had lower TCR diversity than newly diagnosed ones. Possibly, too few samples lowered accuracy.

Note on this clonotype: The antigen is not known.

To make TCR beta libraries, researchers used iRepertoire HTBI primers and Arm-PCR of CDR3 regions. Each CDR3 protein gets one entry after TCRdb re-called the multiplex PCR reads with MiXCR. Of 400,000 to 550,000 distinct CDR3 sequences in the sample, 14% to 15% were seen once. Trimming took 0 bases from V and 2 from J, leaving 5 bases between them. CDR1 is ENHRY and CDR2 is SYGVKD in the germline V gene. This CDR3 comprises 14 residues. Noted time point: newly diagnosed GD, antithyroid drugs for less than 3 months. The TCR library used RNA extracted from PBMCs. This sample was shared with a second study, whose subject was T cells in Graves' hyperthyroidism and ophthalmopathy. This second study notes: A set of HTBI primers served as the primers for a first-round RT-PCR of the TCR CDR3.

The sequence was collected from a woman aged 25-40 years with Graves disease. Sequencing used peripheral blood mononuclear cells (PBMCs), obtained at new diagnosis, from a patient treated with antithyroid drugs. The chain recombines TRBV10-3 with TRBJ2-1, with unresolved D. The CDR3 sequence is CAISESDTYNEQFF. DNA of the CDR3: TGTGCCATCAGTGAGTCCGACACCTACAATGAGCAGTTCTTC.